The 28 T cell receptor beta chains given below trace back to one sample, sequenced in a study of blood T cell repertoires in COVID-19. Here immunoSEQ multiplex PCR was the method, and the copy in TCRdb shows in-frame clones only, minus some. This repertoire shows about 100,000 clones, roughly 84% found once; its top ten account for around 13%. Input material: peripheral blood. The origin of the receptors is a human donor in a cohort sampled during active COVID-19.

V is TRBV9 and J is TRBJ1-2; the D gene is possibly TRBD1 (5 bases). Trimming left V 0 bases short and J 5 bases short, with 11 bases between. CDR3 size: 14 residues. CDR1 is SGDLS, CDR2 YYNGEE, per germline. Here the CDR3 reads CASSVDRREYGYTF. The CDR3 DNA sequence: TGTGCCAGCAGCGTAGACAGGCGAGAGTATGGCTACACCTTC.

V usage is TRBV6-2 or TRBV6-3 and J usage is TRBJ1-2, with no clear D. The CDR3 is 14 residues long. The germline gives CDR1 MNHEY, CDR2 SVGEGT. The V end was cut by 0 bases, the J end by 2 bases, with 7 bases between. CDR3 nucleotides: TGTGCCAGCAGTTACTCCGGAGAGAACTATGGCTACACCTTC. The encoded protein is CASSYSGENYGYTF.

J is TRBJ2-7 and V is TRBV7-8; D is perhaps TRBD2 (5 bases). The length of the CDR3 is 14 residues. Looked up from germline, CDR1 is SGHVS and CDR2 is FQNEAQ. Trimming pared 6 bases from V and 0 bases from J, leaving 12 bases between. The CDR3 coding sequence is TGTGCCAGCAGAACTCGACGGGGCTCCTACGAGCAGTACTTC. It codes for CASRTRRGSYEQYF.

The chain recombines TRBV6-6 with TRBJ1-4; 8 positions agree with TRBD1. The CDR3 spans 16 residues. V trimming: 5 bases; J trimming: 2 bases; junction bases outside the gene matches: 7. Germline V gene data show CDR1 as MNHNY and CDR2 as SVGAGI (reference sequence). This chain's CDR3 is CASSRSGGATNEKLFF. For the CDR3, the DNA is TGTGCCAGCAGTCGATCAGGGGGCGCGACTAATGAAAAACTGTTTTTT.

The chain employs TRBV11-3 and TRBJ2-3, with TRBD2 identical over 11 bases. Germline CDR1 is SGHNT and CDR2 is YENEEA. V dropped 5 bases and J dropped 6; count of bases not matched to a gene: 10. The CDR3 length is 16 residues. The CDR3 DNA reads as TGTGCCAGCAGCCTTACTAGCGGGGGCCTAAGGGATACGCAGTATTTT. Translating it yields CASSLTSGGLRDTQYF.

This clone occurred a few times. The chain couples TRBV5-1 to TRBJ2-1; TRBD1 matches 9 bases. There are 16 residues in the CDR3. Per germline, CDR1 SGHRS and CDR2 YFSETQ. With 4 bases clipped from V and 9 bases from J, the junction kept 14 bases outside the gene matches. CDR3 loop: CASSPNSGQGIFEQFF. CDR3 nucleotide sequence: TGCGCCAGCAGCCCGAACTCGGGACAGGGTATCTTTGAGCAGTTCTTC. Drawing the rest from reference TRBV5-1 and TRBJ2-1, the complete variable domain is KAGVTQTPRYLIKTRGQQVTLSCSPISGHRSVSWYQQTPGQGLQFLFEYFSETQRNKGNFPGRFSGRQFSNSRSEMNVSTLELGDSALYLCASSPNSGQGIFEQFFGPGTRLTVL.

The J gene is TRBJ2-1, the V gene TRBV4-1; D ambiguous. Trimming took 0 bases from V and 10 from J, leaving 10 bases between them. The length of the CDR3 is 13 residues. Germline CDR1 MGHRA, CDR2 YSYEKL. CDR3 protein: CASSQEAAGEQFF. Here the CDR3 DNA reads TGCGCCAGCAGCCAAGAGGCGGCCGGGGAGCAGTTCTTC.

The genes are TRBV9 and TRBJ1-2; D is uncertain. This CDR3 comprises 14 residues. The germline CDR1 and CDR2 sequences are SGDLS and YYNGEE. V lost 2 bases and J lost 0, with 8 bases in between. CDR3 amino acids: CASSVGRANYGYTF. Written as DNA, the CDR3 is TGTGCCAGCAGCGTGGGCAGAGCTAACTATGGCTACACCTTC.

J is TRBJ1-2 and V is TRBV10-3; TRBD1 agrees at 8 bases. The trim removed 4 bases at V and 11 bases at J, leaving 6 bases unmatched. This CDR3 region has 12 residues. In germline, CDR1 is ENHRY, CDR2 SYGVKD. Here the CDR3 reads CAISGDRLQYTF. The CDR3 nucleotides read TGTGCCATCAGTGGGGACAGGTTGCAGTACACCTTC.

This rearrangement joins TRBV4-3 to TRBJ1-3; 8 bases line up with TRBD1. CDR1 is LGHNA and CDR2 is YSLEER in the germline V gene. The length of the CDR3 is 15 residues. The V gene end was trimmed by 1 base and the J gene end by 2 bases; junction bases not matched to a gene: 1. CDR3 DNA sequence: TGCGCCAGCAGCCAAGGGACAGGGCCTGGAAACACCATATATTTT. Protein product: CASSQGTGPGNTIYF.

This CDR3 reads CASSLEAGSSGNTIYF. CDR3 nucleotide sequence: TGTGCCAGCAGCTTAGAAGCAGGGTCGAGCGGAAACACCATATATTTT. The chain has TRBV7-2 and TRBJ1-3; TRBD1 is a possible D gene (5 bases). CDR1 is SGHTA and CDR2 is FQGNSA in the germline V gene. The CDR3 spans 16 residues. V was shortened by 1 base and J by 4 bases, with 14 bases between the two germline ends. The entire variable domain, with the rest obtained from reference TRBV7-2 and TRBJ1-3, is as follows: GAGVSQSPSNKVTEKGKDVELRCDPISGHTALYWYRQSLGQGLEFLIYFQGNSAPDKSGLPSDRFSAERTGGSVSTLTIQRTQQEDSAVYLCASSLEAGSSGNTIYFGEGSWLTVV.

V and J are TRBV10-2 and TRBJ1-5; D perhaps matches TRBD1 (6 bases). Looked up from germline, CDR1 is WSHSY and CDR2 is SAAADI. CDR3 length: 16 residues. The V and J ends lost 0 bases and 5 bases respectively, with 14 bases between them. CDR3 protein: CASSESGRGRDQPQHF. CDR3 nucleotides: TGCGCCAGCAGTGAGTCGGGCAGGGGAAGGGATCAGCCCCAGCATTTT.

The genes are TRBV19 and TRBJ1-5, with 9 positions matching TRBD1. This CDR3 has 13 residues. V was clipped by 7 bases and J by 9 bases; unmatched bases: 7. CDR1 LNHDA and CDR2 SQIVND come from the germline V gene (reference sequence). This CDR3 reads CASTGTGRVPQHF. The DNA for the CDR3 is TGTGCCAGTACCGGGACAGGGAGGGTGCCCCAGCATTTT.

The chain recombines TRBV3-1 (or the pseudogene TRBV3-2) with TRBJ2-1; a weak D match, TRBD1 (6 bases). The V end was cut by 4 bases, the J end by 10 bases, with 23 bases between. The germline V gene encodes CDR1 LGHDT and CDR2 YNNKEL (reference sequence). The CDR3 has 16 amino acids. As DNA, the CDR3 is TGTGCCAGCAGCCCACAGTCCGGGACCGTTGGGGGCGAGCAGTTCTTC. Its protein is CASSPQSGTVGGEQFF.

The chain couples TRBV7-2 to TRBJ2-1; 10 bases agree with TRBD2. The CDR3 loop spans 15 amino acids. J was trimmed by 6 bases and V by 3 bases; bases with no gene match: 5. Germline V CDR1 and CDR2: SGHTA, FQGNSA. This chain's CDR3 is CASSFLSGRVNEQFF. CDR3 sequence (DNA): TGTGCCAGCAGCTTTTTGAGCGGGAGGGTCAATGAGCAGTTCTTC.

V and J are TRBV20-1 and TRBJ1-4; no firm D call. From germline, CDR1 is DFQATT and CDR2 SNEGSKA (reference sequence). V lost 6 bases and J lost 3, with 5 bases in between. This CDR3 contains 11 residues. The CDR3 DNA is TGCAGTGCGGCCTCTAATGAAAAACTGTTTTTT. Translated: CSAASNEKLFF.

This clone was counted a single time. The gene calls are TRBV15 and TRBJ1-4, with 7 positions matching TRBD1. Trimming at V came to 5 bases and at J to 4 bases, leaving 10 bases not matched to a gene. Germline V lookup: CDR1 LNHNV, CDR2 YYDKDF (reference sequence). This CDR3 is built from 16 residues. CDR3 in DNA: TGTGCCACCAGCTCGAACGTAGGGGGCCTTAATGAAAAACTGTTTTTT. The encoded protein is CATSSNVGGLNEKLFF.

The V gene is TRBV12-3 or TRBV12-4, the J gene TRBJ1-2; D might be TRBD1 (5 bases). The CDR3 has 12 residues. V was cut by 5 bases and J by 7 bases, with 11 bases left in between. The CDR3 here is CASSGGASGYTF. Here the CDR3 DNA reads TGTGCCAGCAGTGGCGGGGCGTCTGGCTACACCTTC.

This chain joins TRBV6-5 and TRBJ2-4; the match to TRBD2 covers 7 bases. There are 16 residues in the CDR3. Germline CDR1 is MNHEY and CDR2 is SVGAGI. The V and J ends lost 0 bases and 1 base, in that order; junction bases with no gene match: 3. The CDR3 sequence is CASSYSREGAKNIQYF. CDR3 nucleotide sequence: TGTGCCAGCAGTTACTCGAGGGAGGGGGCCAAAAACATTCAGTACTTC.

CDR3 nucleotide sequence: TGTGCCAGCCAGGGGGGGAACACTGAAGCTTTCTTT. Translated: CASQGGNTEAFF. This sequence joins TRBV2 and TRBJ1-1; 7 bases fit TRBD1. The CDR3 totals 12 residues. V trimming: 8 bases; J trimming: 1 base; junction bases outside the gene matches: 1. Per germline, CDR1 SNHLY and CDR2 FYNNEI.

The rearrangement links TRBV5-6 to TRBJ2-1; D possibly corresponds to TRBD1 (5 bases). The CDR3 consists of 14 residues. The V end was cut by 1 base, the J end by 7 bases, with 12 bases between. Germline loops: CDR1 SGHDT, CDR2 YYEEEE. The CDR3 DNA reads TGTGCCAGCAGCTTGTCCAGGGTCGGTAATGAGCAGTTCTTC. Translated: CASSLSRVGNEQFF.

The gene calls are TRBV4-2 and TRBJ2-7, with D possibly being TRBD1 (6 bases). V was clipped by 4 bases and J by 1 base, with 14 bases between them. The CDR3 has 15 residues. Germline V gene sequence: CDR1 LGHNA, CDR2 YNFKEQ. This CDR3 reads CASSPAGTISYEQYF. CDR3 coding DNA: TGTGCCAGCAGCCCCGCCGGGACAATATCCTACGAGCAGTACTTC.

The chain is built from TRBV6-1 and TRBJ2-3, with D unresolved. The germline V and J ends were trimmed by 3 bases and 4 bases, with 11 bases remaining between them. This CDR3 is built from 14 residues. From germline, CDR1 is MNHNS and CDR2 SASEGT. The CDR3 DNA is TGTGCCAGCAGTGAGGCTGGTCATCCAGATACGCAGTATTTT. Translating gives CASSEAGHPDTQYF.

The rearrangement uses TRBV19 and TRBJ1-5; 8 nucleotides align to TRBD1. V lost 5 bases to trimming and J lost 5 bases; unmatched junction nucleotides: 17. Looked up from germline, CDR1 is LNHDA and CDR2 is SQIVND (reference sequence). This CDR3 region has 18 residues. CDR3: CASSPRVSDRGGDQPQHF. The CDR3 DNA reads TGTGCCAGTAGTCCTCGAGTATCCGACAGGGGCGGTGATCAGCCCCAGCATTTT.

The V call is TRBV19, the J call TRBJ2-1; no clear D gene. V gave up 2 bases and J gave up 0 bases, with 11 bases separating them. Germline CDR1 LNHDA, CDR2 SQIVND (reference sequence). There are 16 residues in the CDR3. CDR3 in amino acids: CASSIYQRGSYNEQFF. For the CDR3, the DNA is TGTGCCAGTAGTATATATCAAAGAGGCTCCTACAATGAGCAGTTCTTC.

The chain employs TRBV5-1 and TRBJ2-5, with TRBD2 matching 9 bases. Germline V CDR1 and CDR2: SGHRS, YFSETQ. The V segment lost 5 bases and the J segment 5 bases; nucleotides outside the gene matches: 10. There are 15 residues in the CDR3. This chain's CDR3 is CASRSGTSPGETQYF. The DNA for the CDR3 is TGCGCCAGCAGATCCGGGACTAGCCCAGGGGAGACCCAGTACTTC.

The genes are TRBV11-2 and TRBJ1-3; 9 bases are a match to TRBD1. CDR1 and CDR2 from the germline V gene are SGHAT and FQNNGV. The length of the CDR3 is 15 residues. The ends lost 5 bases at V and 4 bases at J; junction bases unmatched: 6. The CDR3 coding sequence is TGTGCCAGCAGCCTAACAGGGGGCACAGGAAACACCATATATTTT. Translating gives CASSLTGGTGNTIYF.

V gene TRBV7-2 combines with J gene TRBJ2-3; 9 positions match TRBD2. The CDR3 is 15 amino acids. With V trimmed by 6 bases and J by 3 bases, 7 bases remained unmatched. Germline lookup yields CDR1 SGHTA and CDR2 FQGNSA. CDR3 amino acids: CASRREGRGTDTQYF. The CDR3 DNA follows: TGTGCCAGCAGGCGGGAGGGCCGGGGTACAGATACGCAGTATTTT.